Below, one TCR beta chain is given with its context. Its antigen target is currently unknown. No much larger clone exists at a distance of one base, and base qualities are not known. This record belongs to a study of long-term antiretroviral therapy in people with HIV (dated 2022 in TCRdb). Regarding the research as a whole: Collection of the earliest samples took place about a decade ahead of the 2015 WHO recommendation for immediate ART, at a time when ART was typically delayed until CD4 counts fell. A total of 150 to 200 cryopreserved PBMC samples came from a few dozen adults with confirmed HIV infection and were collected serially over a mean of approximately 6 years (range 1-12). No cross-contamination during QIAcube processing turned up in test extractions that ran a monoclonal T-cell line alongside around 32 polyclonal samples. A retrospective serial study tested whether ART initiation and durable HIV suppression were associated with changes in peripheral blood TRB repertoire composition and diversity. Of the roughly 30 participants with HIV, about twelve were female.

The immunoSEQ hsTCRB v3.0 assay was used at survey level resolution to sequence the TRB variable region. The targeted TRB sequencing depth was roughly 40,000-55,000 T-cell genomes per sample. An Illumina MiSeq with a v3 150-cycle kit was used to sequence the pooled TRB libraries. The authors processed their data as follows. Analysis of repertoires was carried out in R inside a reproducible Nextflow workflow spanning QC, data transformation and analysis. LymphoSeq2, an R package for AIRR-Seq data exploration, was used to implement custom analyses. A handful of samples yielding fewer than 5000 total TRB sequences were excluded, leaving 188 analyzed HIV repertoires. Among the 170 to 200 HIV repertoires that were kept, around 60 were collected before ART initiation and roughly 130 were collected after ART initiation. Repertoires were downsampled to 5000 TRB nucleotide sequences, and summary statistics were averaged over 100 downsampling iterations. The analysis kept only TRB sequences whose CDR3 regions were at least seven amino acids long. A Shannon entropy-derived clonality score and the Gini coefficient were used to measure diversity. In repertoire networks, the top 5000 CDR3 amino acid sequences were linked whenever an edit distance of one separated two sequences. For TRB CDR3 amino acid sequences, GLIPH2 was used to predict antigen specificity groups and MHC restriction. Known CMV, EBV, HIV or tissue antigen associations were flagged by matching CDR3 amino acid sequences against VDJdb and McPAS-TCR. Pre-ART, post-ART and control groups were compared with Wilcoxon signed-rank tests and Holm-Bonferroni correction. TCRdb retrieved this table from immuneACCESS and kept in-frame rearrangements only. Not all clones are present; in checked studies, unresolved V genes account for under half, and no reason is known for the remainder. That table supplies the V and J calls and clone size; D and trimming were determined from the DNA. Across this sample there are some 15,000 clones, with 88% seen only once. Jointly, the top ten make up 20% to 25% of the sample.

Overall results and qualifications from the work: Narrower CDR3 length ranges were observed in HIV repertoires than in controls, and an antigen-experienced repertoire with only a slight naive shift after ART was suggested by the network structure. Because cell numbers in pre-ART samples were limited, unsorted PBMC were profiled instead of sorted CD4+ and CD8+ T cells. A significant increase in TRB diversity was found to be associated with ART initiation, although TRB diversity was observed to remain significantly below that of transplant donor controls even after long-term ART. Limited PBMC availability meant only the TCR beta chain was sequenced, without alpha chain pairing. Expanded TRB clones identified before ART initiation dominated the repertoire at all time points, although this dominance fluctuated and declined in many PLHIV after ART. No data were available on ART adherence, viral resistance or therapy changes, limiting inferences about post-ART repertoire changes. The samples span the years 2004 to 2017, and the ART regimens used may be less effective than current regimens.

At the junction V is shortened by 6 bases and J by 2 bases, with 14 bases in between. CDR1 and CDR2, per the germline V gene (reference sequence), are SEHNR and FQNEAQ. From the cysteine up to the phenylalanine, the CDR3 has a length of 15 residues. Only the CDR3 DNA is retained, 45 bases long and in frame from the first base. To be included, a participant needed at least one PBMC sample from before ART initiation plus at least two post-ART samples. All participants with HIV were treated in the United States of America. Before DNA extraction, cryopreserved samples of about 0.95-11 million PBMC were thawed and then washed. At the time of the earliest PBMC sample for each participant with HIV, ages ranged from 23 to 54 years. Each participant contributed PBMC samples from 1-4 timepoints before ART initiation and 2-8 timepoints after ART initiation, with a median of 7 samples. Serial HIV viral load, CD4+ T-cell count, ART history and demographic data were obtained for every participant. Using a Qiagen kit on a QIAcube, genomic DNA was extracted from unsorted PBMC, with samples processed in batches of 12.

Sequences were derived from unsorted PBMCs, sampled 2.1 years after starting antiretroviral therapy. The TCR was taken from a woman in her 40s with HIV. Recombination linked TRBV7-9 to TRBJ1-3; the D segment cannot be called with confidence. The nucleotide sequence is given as TGTGCCAGCAGACCTGACGGCCAGACTGGAAACACCATATATTTT. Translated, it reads CASRPDGQTGNTIYF.